What follows are 19 T cell receptor beta chains derived from one specimen sequenced in a study of blood T cell repertoires in COVID-19. This table comes from immunoSEQ multiplex PCR, and its TCRdb copy is limited to in-frame clones, with some not included. The sample contains 95,000 or so clones, roughly four fifths of which appear only once. The sample taken for sequencing was peripheral blood. The receptor source for this set is a man older than 75 with COVID-19, enrolled during active disease.

The V gene is TRBV10-1, the J gene TRBJ2-7; the D gene is possibly TRBD2 (5 bases). The CDR3 extends over 14 amino acids. Trimming cost V 6 bases and J 6 bases, with 18 bases left between them. Germline V gene lookup returns CDR1 WNHNN and CDR2 SYGVQD (reference sequence). CDR3 region: CASSKDPKEAEQYF. CDR3 DNA: TGCGCCAGCAGCAAGGACCCTAAGGAGGCCGAGCAGTACTTC.

V is TRBV6-2 or TRBV6-3 and J is TRBJ2-2; D might be TRBD1 (6 bases). Trimming pared 4 bases from V and 1 base from J, leaving 10 bases between. The CDR3 runs 15 residues. CDR1 and CDR2 from the germline V gene are MNHEY and SVGEGT. This CDR3 is CASSFTDRNTGELFF. The CDR3, as DNA: TGTGCCAGCAGTTTCACGGACAGGAACACCGGGGAGCTGTTTTTT.

The rearrangement uses TRBV5-6 and TRBJ2-1, with 10 bases fitting TRBD1. V was clipped by 4 bases and J by 10 bases; unmatched bases: 8. CDR1 and CDR2 from the germline V gene are SGHDT and YYEEEE. The CDR3 totals 14 residues. CDR3 loop: CASSPDRGSWEQFF. CDR3 DNA sequence: TGTGCCAGCAGCCCGGACAGGGGGTCCTGGGAGCAGTTCTTC.

The CDR3 loop reads CASSPQGPAEAFF. The CDR3, as DNA: TGTGCCAGCAGTCCGCAGGGTCCTGCTGAAGCTTTCTTT. The chain links TRBV27 to TRBJ1-1; tentative D call: TRBD1 (5 bases). Between the trimmed V and J ends, which lost 5 bases and 6 bases, there was a span of 13 bases. In germline, CDR1 is MNHEY, CDR2 SMNVEV (reference sequence). This CDR3 comprises 13 residues.

The chain couples TRBV30 to TRBJ2-7, with 11 positions matching TRBD1. The V segment lost 4 bases and the J segment 2 bases; nucleotides outside the gene matches: 16. This CDR3 comprises 18 residues. Germline V gene sequence: CDR1 GTSNPN, CDR2 SVGIG (reference sequence). The CDR3 loop is CAWTTRTGGAVPTYEQYF. CDR3 sequence (DNA): TGTGCCTGGACCACCAGGACAGGGGGCGCGGTGCCCACCTACGAGCAGTACTTC.

The rearrangement joins TRBV7-9 to TRBJ2-5; tentatively, D is TRBD2 (5 bases). The V gene's germline CDR1 is SEHNR and CDR2 FQNEAQ (reference sequence). The CDR3 runs to 15 residues. With 1 base removed from V and 2 bases from J, the gap between germline ends came to 11 bases. CDR3 sequence (DNA): TGTGCCAGCAGCTTAGTTGGACTCCCGCAAGAGACCCAGTACTTC. The encoded protein is CASSLVGLPQETQYF. The entire variable domain, with the rest obtained from reference TRBV7-9 and TRBJ2-5, is as follows: DTGVSQNPRHKITKRGQNVTFRCDPISEHNRLYWYRQTLGQGPEFLTYFQNEAQLEKSRLLSDRFSAERPKGSFSTLEIQRTEQGDSAMYLCASSLVGLPQETQYFGPGTRLLVL.

The CDR3 sequence: CATSDRRQSQETQYF. CDR3 coding DNA: TGTGCCACCAGTGATAGAAGACAATCCCAAGAGACCCAGTACTTC. The chain combines TRBV24-1 with TRBJ2-5; D remains ambiguous. The V end lost 3 bases, the J end lost 1 base, and 11 bases lay between the germline ends. The CDR3 runs 15 residues. The germline V gene encodes CDR1 KGHDR and CDR2 SFDVKD.

The genes are TRBV7-3 and TRBJ2-7; TRBD1 is a possible D gene (5 bases). Trimming pared 5 bases from V and 6 bases from J, leaving 20 bases between. The CDR3 spans 15 residues. Germline-derived CDR1 and CDR2 are SGHTA and FQGTGA. CDR3 sequence: CASSETPTTGSEQYF. The CDR3 DNA reads as TGTGCCAGCAGCGAGACGCCCACAACAGGTAGCGAGCAGTACTTC.

The CDR3 nucleotides read TGTGCCATCAGTGAGGCAGGGATAAGTTCACCCCTCCACTTT. Its translation is CAISEAGISSPLHF. V gene TRBV10-3 combines with J gene TRBJ1-6, with a possible D match to TRBD1 (5 bases). V lost 2 bases and J 9 bases, leaving 11 bases between the germline ends. Per germline, CDR1 ENHRY and CDR2 SYGVKD. This CDR3 spans 14 amino acids.

V and J are TRBV5-1 and TRBJ2-7; D is ambiguous. Germline CDR1 is SGHRS and CDR2 is YFSETQ. V lost 1 base to trimming and J lost 0 bases, with 8 bases between them. CDR3 length equals 14 residues. The CDR3 DNA sequence: TGCGCCAGCAGCTTGTACGTTAGCTCCTACGAGCAGTACTTC. Its protein product is CASSLYVSSYEQYF. Filled out from reference TRBV5-1 and TRBJ2-7, the complete variable domain reads KAGVTQTPRYLIKTRGQQVTLSCSPISGHRSVSWYQQTPGQGLQFLFEYFSETQRNKGNFPGRFSGRQFSNSRSEMNVSTLELGDSALYLCASSLYVSSYEQYFGPGTRLTVT.

The chain uses TRBV19 and TRBJ2-7, with D possibly being TRBD1 (5 bases). CDR1 is LNHDA and CDR2 is SQIVND in the germline V gene (reference sequence). Trimming removed 6 bases at V and 5 bases at J, with 8 bases between. This CDR3 region has 11 residues. DNA for the CDR3: TGTGCCAGTAGGGCAGGGAACGAGCAGTACTTC. Encoded protein: CASRAGNEQYF. The entire variable domain, with the rest obtained from reference TRBV19 and TRBJ2-7, is as follows: DGGITQSPKYLFRKEGQNVTLSCEQNLNHDAMYWYRQDPGQGLRLIYYSQIVNDFQKGDIAEGYSVSREKKESFPLTVTSAQKNPTAFYLCASRAGNEQYFGPGTRLTVT.

The chain combines TRBV6-6 with TRBJ1-4, with 9 bases fitting TRBD1. This CDR3 has 14 residues. V lost 2 bases to trimming and J lost 8 bases; unmatched junction nucleotides: 3. The V gene's germline CDR1 is MNHNY and CDR2 SVGAGI (reference sequence). DNA for the CDR3: TGTGCCAGCAGTTACCGGACAGGGGCCGAAAAACTGTTTTTT. Protein: CASSYRTGAEKLFF.

This clone has more than one count but fewer than ten. The chain couples TRBV10-2 to TRBJ1-2; the D gene is possibly TRBD1 (5 bases). Germline lookup yields CDR1 WSHSY and CDR2 SAAADI. The CDR3 has 14 amino acids. The V end lost 8 bases, the J end lost 2 bases, and 15 bases lay between the germline ends. The CDR3, as DNA: TGCGCCAGCGGATTGACAGCCACCAACTATGGCTACACCTTC. This codes for CASGLTATNYGYTF.

This clone was seen only a few times. The V and J genes are TRBV30 and TRBJ2-7; TRBD1 matches 7 bases. In germline, CDR1 is GTSNPN, CDR2 SVGIG (reference sequence). Germline trimming cut 4 bases from V and 5 bases from J; bases unmatched to any gene: 11. The CDR3 runs 14 residues. The CDR3 reads CAWTPPGQVNEQYF. CDR3 DNA: TGTGCCTGGACTCCCCCAGGACAGGTCAACGAGCAGTACTTC.

J is TRBJ1-5 and V is TRBV29-1, with unresolved D. CDR1 is SQVTM, CDR2 ANQGSEA, per germline. Trimming cost V 0 bases and J 6 bases, with 9 bases left between them. The CDR3 is 13 residues long. The CDR3 protein is CSVEEYNGQPQHF. The CDR3 DNA is TGCAGCGTTGAAGAATATAACGGTCAGCCCCAGCATTTT.

In the case of this clone: A read error may produce the germline difference seen at one junction end. The chain employs TRBV7-7 and TRBJ2-3; no definite D call. Germline V CDR1 and CDR2: SSHAT, FNYEAQ (reference sequence). The CDR3 extends over 15 amino acids. CDR3 DNA: TGTGCTAGCAGCTTAGACAACCGGGGCACAGATACGCAGTATTTT. Protein sequence: CASSLDNRGTDTQYF.

The genes are TRBV6-6 and TRBJ1-5; 7 bases line up with TRBD1. V trimming: 5 bases; J trimming: 0 bases; junction bases outside the gene matches: 1. The CDR3 spans 14 residues. Germline CDR1 reads MNHNY; CDR2 reads SVGAGI (reference sequence). CDR3 in amino acids: CASSRQGSNQPQHF. In DNA form, the CDR3 reads TGTGCCAGCAGTCGACAGGGTAGCAATCAGCCCCAGCATTTT.

This rearrangement joins TRBV19 to TRBJ1-1; no clear D gene. Deletions cut 3 bases from V and 1 base from J, with 6 bases between. Germline V gene lookup returns CDR1 LNHDA and CDR2 SQIVND (reference sequence). This CDR3 has 13 amino acids. DNA of the CDR3: TGTGCCAGTAGTATGACGGGGAACACTGAAGCTTTCTTT. Protein: CASSMTGNTEAFF.

This chain joins TRBV27 and TRBJ2-6; no reliable D call. Trimming shortened V by 6 bases and J by 0 bases, and 15 bases separated the two germline ends. The CDR3 is made up of 17 amino acids. CDR1 is MNHEY and CDR2 is SMNVEV in the germline V gene (reference sequence). CDR3 coding DNA: TGTGCCAGCAGGACAAGAAGTCCGGCCTCTGGGGCCAACGTCCTGACTTTC. It specifies CASRTRSPASGANVLTF.